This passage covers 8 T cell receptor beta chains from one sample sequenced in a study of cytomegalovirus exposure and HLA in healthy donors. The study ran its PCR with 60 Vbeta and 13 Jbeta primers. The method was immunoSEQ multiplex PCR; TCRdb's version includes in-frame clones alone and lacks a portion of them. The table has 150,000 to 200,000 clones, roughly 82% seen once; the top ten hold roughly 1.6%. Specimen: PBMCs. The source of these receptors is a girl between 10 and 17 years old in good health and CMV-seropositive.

The CDR3 DNA reads TGTGCCTGGAAGGAGCGGAGAAGTGAAGCTTTCTTT. Translating gives CAWKERRSEAFF. This sequence joins TRBV30 and TRBJ1-1; D ambiguous. Trimming took 4 bases from V and 7 from J, leaving 13 bases between them. The V gene's germline CDR1 is GTSNPN and CDR2 SVGIG (reference sequence). This CDR3 contains 12 residues.

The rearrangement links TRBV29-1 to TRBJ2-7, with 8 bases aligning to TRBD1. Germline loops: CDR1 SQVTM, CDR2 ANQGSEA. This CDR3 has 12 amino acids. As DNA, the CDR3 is TGCAGTGGAGGCAGGGGGCTCTACGAGCAGTACTTC. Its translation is CSGGRGLYEQYF.

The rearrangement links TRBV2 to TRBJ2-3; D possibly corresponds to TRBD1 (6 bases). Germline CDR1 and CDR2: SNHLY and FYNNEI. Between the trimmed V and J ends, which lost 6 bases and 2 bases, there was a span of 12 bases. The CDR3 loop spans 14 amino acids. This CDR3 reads CASRSRGSTDTQYF. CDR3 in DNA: TGTGCCAGCAGGTCCAGGGGATCCACAGATACGCAGTATTTT.

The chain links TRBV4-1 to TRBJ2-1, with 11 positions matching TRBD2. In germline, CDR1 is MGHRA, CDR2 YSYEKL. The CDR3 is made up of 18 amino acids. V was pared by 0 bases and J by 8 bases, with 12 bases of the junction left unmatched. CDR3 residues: CASSQDILLAGEGYEQFF. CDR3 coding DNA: TGCGCCAGCAGCCAAGATATCTTACTAGCGGGAGAGGGTTATGAGCAGTTCTTC.

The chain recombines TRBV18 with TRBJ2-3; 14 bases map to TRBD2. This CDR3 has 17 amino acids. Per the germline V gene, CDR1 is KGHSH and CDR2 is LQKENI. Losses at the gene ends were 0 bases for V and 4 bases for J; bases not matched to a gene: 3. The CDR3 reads CASSPPGTSGSADTQYF. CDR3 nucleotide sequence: TGTGCCAGCTCACCACCAGGGACTAGCGGGAGTGCAGATACGCAGTATTTT.

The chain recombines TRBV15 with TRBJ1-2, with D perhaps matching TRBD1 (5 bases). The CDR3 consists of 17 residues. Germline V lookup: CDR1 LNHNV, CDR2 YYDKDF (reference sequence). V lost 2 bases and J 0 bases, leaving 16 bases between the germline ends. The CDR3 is CATSRSQNRSPNYGYTF. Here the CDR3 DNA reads TGTGCCACCAGCAGATCGCAGAACAGGAGCCCTAACTATGGCTACACCTTC.

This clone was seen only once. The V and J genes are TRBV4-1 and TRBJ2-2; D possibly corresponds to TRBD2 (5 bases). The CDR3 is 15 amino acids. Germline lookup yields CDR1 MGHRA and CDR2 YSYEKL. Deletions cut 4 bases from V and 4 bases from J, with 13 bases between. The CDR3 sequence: CASSPRRAGTGELFF. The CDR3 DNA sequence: TGCGCCAGCAGCCCCCGCCGGGCGGGCACCGGGGAGCTGTTTTTT.

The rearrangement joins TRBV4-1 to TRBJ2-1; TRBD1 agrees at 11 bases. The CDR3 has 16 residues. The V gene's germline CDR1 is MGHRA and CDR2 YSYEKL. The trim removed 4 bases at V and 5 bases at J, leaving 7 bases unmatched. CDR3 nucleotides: TGCGCCAGCAGCCGCCTACCGGGACAGGGGGACAATGAGCAGTTCTTC. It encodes CASSRLPGQGDNEQFF.